The source of this T cell receptor (beta chain) is a study of CD8+CD57+ T cells in acquired aplastic anemia. At the level of the study: DNA from sorted CD4+ and CD8+ cells averaged roughly 3.2 ug.

Germline-derived CDR1 and CDR2 are WSHSY and SAAADI. V lost 2 bases and J lost 3, with 11 bases in between. The CDR3 covers 14 residues. Regarding the study as a whole: Patients and healthy controls showed no significant CD8+ Simpson's diversity difference.

Genomic DNA acted as the template from which TCR beta VDJ combination and CDR3 sequence profiling were carried out. TCRdb re-derived calls from the reads in MiXCR, one entry per CDR3 protein. Of some 70,000 distinct CDR3 sequences listed, roughly half were seen once; the top ten hold about 8.3%. Concerning this clonotype: Its antigen is not known.

This sequence was found in a human donor in good health, serving as a control. The V and J genes are TRBV10-2 and TRBJ2-7; D might be TRBD2 (5 bases). The source material was sorted CD4+, CD8+, or CD8+CD57+ T cells (not recorded which) from PBMCs. The CDR3 region is CASSEQLGSYEQYF. DNA of the CDR3: TGCGCCAGCAGTGAGCAGTTGGGGAGCTACGAGCAGTACTTC.